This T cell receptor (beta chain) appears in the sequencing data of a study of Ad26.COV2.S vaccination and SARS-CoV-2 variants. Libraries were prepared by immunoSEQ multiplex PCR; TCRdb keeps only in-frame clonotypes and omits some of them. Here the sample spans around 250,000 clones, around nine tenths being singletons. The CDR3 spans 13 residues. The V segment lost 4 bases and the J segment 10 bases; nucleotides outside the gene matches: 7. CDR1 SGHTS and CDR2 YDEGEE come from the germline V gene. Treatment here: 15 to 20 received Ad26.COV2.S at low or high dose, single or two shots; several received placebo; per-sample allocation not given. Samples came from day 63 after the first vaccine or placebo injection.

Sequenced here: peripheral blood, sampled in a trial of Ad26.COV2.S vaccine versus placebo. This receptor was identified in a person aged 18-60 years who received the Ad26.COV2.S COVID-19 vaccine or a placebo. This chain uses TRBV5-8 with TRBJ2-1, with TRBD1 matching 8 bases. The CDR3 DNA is TGTGCCAGCAGCAGGGACAGGTTTTTAGAGCAGTTCTTC. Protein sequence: CASSRDRFLEQFF.